A single sample is the source of the 15 T cell receptor beta chains below, sequenced in a study of blood T cell repertoires in COVID-19. Clones were read by immunoSEQ multiplex PCR, and TCRdb kept only the in-frame ones, dropping some. Here the sample spans about 260,000 clones, approximately 83% being singletons. Sequencing used peripheral blood. Receptor source: a human donor in a cohort sampled during active COVID-19.

V is TRBV6-2 or TRBV6-3 and J is TRBJ1-1; 8 positions match TRBD1. V lost 5 bases and J lost 13; bases outside the gene matches: 6. This CDR3 comprises 11 residues. Germline CDR1 reads MNHEY; CDR2 reads SVGEGT. CDR3 amino acids: CASSRTGYVFF. Here the CDR3 DNA reads TGTGCCAGCAGTAGGACAGGGTATGTTTTCTTT.

The chain combines TRBV29-1 with TRBJ2-7, with TRBD1 matching 7 bases. The CDR3 covers 14 residues. The germline CDR1 and CDR2 sequences are SQVTM and ANQGSEA. The trim removed 7 bases at V and 0 bases at J, leaving 9 bases unmatched. The CDR3 protein is CSALGGRSSYEQYF. CDR3 in DNA: TGCAGCGCTCTAGGGGGCAGGTCCTCCTACGAGCAGTACTTC.

The chain carries TRBV7-2 and TRBJ1-1; TRBD1 is a possible D gene (5 bases). The CDR3 spans 13 residues. Germline V gene sequence: CDR1 SGHTA, CDR2 FQGNSA. V gave up 1 base and J gave up 11 bases, with 14 bases separating them. CDR3 region: CASSLGGQGWAFF. The CDR3 DNA sequence: TGTGCCAGCAGCTTAGGGGGTCAGGGCTGGGCTTTCTTT.

The genes are TRBV2 and TRBJ2-7; a weak D match, TRBD1 (5 bases). The germline CDR1 and CDR2 sequences are SNHLY and FYNNEI. CDR3 size: 11 residues. V was cut by 6 bases and J by 9 bases, with 12 bases left in between. The CDR3 loop is CASSARVGQYF. The CDR3 coding sequence is TGTGCCAGCAGCGCCAGGGTCGGGCAGTACTTC. Complete variable domain (other parts from reference TRBV2 and TRBJ2-7): EPEVTQTPSHQVTQMGQEVILRCVPISNHLYFYWYRQILGQKVEFLVSFYNNEISEKSEIFDDQFSVERPDGSNFTLKIRSTKLEDSAMYFCASSARVGQYFGPGTRLTVT.

The chain couples TRBV2 to TRBJ2-7; 11 positions match TRBD2. The length of the CDR3 is 14 residues. The trim removed 6 bases at V and 6 bases at J, leaving 7 bases unmatched. Germline-derived CDR1 and CDR2 are SNHLY and FYNNEI. DNA for the CDR3: TGTGCCAGCAGAGCGGGACTAGCGGCCGGCGAGCAGTACTTC. It is translated as CASRAGLAAGEQYF. The variable domain in full, completed from reference TRBV2 and TRBJ2-7, reads EPEVTQTPSHQVTQMGQEVILRCVPISNHLYFYWYRQILGQKVEFLVSFYNNEISEKSEIFDDQFSVERPDGSNFTLKIRSTKLEDSAMYFCASRAGLAAGEQYFGPGTRLTVT.

This chain connects TRBV27 to TRBJ2-7; perhaps TRBD2 as D (5 bases). In germline, CDR1 is MNHEY, CDR2 SMNVEV (reference sequence). The V end lost 3 bases, the J end lost 6 bases, and 9 bases lay between the germline ends. The CDR3 is 12 residues long. CDR3 amino acids: CASSFHGGEQYF. The CDR3 bases are TGTGCCAGCAGTTTTCATGGAGGCGAGCAGTACTTC.

There are a few counts of this clone. The genes are TRBV7-6 and TRBJ2-3; 12 nucleotides agree with TRBD2. V dropped 5 bases and J dropped 3; count of bases not matched to a gene: 9. This CDR3 has 17 residues. CDR1 is SGHVS, CDR2 FNYEAQ, per germline. The CDR3 nucleotides are TGTGCCAGCAGCACCCCGACTAGCGGGAGTGTGACAGATACGCAGTATTTT. It encodes CASSTPTSGSVTDTQYF.

This chain uses TRBV7-2 with TRBJ2-1; D is ambiguous. CDR3 length equals 15 residues. Germline V gene lookup returns CDR1 SGHTA and CDR2 FQGNSA. The ends were cut back, 5 bases at V and 0 bases at J, with 11 bases in the middle. CDR3 amino acids: CASSPELSSYNEQFF. The CDR3 DNA reads as TGTGCCAGCAGCCCAGAATTAAGCTCCTACAATGAGCAGTTCTTC.

The gene calls are TRBV19 and TRBJ2-7; TRBD2 matches 9 bases. V trimming: 0 bases; J trimming: 3 bases; junction bases outside the gene matches: 3. In germline, CDR1 is LNHDA, CDR2 SQIVND (reference sequence). This CDR3 has 15 residues. The CDR3 sequence: CASSIETSGYYEQYF. The CDR3 coding sequence is TGTGCCAGTAGTATAGAGACTAGCGGATACTACGAGCAGTACTTC.

The chain links TRBV7-2 to TRBJ1-2; D is unresolved. Germline loops: CDR1 SGHTA, CDR2 FQGNSA. The V end was cut by 2 bases, the J end by 0 bases, with 10 bases between. The CDR3 sequence is 15 residues long. The CDR3 nucleotides are TGTGCCAGCAGCTTAAGTGCGGGAGCTAACTATGGCTACACCTTC. It encodes CASSLSAGANYGYTF.

This chain links TRBV3-1 (or the pseudogene TRBV3-2) with TRBJ1-2; weak D call: TRBD1 (5 bases). From germline, CDR1 is LGHDT and CDR2 YNNKEL (reference sequence). CDR3 length: 12 amino acids. Trimming stripped 2 bases from V and 8 bases from J, with 9 bases between. CDR3: CASSQTGGGYTF. As DNA, the CDR3 is TGTGCCAGCAGCCAAACAGGAGGGGGCTACACCTTC.

The chain carries TRBV5-1 and TRBJ2-5, with TRBD1 as a possible D gene (6 bases). The V end lost 4 bases, the J end lost 2 bases, and 24 bases lay between the germline ends. CDR3 length: 18 amino acids. CDR1 is SGHRS and CDR2 is YFSETQ in the germline V gene. This chain's CDR3 is CASSGGRGRGGRQETQYF. The CDR3 DNA reads as TGCGCCAGCAGCGGAGGCAGGGGTCGCGGCGGGCGGCAAGAGACCCAGTACTTC.

This rearrangement joins TRBV18 to TRBJ1-2; D perhaps matches TRBD1 (5 bases). The length of the CDR3 is 15 residues. Trimming stripped 3 bases from V and 2 bases from J, with 13 bases between. Germline CDR1 and CDR2: KGHSH and LQKENI. CDR3 region: CASSPRGGSNYGYTF. In DNA, the CDR3 is TGTGCCAGCTCACCCCGGGGGGGGTCAAACTATGGCTACACCTTC.

The CDR3 region has the DNA TGTGCCAGCAGCTTGCAGCCGGGAAACATTCAGTACTTC. It is translated as CASSLQPGNIQYF. The V gene is TRBV5-8, the J gene TRBJ2-4, with D unclear. Germline V gene sequence: CDR1 SGHTS, CDR2 YDEGEE. The CDR3 length is 13 residues. The germline V and J ends were trimmed by 1 base and 6 bases, with 8 bases remaining between them.

This clone was counted a single time. The chain carries TRBV15 and TRBJ2-7; 13 nucleotides match TRBD2. Germline V lookup: CDR1 LNHNV, CDR2 YYDKDF (reference sequence). Trimming cost V 4 bases and J 6 bases; bases outside gene matches: 9. The CDR3 is 16 residues long. Written as DNA, the CDR3 is TGTGCCACCAGCACCAATCGACTAGCGGGAGGCAGCGAGCAGTACTTC. This codes for CATSTNRLAGGSEQYF. The whole variable domain, remainder taken from reference TRBV15 and TRBJ2-7, is DAMVIQNPRYQVTQFGKPVTLSCSQTLNHNVMYWYQQKSSQAPKLLFHYYDKDFNNEADTPDNFQSRRPNTSFCFLDIRSPGLGDTAMYLCATSTNRLAGGSEQYFGPGTRLTVT.